The T cell receptor beta chain under discussion was sequenced for a study of CD8 T cells in ankylosing spondylitis. Whole-study results and caveats: Ankylosing spondylitis blood appeared to carry a characteristic TCR beta motif of several highly homologous variants.

TCRdb called the 5' RACE reads again in MiXCR, with one record for every CDR3 protein. The sample has a few hundred thousand distinct CDR3 sequences, about 15% seen once. V was pared by 3 bases and J by 4 bases, with 9 bases between. This CDR3 has 12 residues. Germline CDR1 SQVTM, CDR2 ANQGSEA. Notes on this clonotype: The target antigen is unknown.

The genes are TRBV29-1 and TRBJ1-1; unclear D gene. The source is a male donor with ankylosing spondylitis. Source material: blood, either unsorted or a sorted T cell fraction (not recorded which). This chain's CDR3 is CSVERQITEAFF. The CDR3 DNA sequence: TGCAGCGTTGAGAGACAAATCACTGAAGCTTTCTTT.